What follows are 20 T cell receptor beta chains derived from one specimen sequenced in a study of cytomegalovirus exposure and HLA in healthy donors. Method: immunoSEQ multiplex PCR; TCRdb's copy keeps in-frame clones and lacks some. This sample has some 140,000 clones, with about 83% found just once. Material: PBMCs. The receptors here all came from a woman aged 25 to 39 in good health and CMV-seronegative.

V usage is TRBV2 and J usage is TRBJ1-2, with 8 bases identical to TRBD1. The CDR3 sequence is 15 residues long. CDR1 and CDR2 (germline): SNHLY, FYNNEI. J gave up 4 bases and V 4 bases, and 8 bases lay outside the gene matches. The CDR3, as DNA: TGTGCCAGCAGTGGGGCAGGGGGCCTAAGCTATGGCTACACCTTC. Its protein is CASSGAGGLSYGYTF.

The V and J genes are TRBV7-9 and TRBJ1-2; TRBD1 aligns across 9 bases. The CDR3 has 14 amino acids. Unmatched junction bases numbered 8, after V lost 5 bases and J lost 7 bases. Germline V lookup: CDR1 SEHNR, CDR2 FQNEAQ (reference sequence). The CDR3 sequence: CASSQQGTGTGYTF. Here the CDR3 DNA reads TGTGCCAGCAGCCAGCAAGGGACAGGGACTGGCTACACCTTC.

CDR3 amino acids: CASSTGGSLDTQYF. In DNA, the CDR3 is TGTGCCAGCAGTACGGGGGGGAGCCTGGATACGCAGTATTTT. J is TRBJ2-3 and V is TRBV2, with TRBD2 matching 8 bases. With V trimmed by 5 bases and J by 6 bases, 7 bases remained unmatched. The CDR3 length is 14 residues. Germline lookup yields CDR1 SNHLY and CDR2 FYNNEI.

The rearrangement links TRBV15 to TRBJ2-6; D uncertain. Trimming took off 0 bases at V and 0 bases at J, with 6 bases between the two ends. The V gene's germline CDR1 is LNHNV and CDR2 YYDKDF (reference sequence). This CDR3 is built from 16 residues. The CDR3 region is CATSRDLVSGANVLTF. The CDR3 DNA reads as TGTGCCACCAGCAGAGATTTAGTCTCTGGGGCCAACGTCCTGACTTTC.

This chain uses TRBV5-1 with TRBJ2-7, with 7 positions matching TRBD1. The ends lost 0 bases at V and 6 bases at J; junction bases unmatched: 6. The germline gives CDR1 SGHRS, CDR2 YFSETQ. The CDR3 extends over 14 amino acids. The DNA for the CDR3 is TGCGCCAGCAGCTTGGAGGCAGGGGGTCTCGAGCAGTACTTC. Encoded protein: CASSLEAGGLEQYF.

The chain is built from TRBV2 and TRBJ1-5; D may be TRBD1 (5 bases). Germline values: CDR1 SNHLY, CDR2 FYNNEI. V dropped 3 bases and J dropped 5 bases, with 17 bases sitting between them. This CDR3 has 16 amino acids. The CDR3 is CASSDGQQSADQPQHF. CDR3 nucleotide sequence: TGTGCCAGCAGTGACGGACAACAATCGGCCGATCAGCCCCAGCATTTT.

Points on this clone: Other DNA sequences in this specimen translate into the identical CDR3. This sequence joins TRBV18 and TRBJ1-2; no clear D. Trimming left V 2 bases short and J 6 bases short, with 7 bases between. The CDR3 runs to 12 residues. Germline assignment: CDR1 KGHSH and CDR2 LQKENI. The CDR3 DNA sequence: TGTGCCAGCTCACCATCCGGAGATGGCTACACCTTC. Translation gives CASSPSGDGYTF.

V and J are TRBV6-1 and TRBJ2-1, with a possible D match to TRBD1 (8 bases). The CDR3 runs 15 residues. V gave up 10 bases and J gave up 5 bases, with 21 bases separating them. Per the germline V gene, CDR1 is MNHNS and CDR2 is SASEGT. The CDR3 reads CATEGGGTGDNEQFF. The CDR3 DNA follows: TGTGCCACCGAGGGGGGAGGGACAGGCGACAATGAGCAGTTCTTC.

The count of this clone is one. The CDR3 protein is CASSEWAGNNSPLHF. The CDR3, as DNA: TGTGCCAGCAGTGAATGGGCAGGAAATAATTCACCCCTCCACTTT. This rearrangement joins TRBV25-1 to TRBJ1-6; no reliable D call. Per germline, CDR1 MGHDK and CDR2 SYGVNS. Trimming left V 1 base short and J 5 bases short, with 9 bases between. This CDR3 region has 15 residues.

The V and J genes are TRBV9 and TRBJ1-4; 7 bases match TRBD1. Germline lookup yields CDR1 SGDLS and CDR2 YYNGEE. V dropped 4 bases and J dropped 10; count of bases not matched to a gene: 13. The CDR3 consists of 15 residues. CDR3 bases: TGTGCCAGCAGCCCCTCAGGGCAGGGGGGATCAAAACTGTTTTTT. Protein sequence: CASSPSGQGGSKLFF.

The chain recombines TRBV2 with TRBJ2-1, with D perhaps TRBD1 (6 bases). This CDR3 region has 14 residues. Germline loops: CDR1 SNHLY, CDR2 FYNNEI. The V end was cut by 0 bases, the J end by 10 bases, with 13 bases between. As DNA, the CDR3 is TGTGCCAGCAGTGAAGCCAGGGGATCTGGGGAGCAGTTCTTC. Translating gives CASSEARGSGEQFF.

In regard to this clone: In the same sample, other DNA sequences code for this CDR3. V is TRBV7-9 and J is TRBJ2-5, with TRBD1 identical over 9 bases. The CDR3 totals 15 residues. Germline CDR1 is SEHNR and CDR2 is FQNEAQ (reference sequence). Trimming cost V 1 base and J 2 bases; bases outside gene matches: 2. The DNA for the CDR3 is TGTGCCAGCAGCTTAGTGGGACAGGGACAAGAGACCCAGTACTTC. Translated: CASSLVGQGQETQYF.

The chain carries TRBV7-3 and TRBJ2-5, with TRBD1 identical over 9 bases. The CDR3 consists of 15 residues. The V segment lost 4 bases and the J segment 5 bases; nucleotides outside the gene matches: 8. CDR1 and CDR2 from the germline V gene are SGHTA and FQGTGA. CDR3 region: CASSSGTGNKETQYF. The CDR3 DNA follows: TGTGCCAGCAGCTCCGGGACAGGGAACAAGGAGACCCAGTACTTC.

The CDR3 DNA follows: TGTGCCAGCAGCTTGGTACAGATAATGAACACTGAAGCTTTCTTT. Translated, it gives CASSLVQIMNTEAFF. The V and J genes are TRBV7-2 and TRBJ1-1; no clear D gene. This CDR3 region has 15 residues. The V gene lost 3 bases and the J gene lost 0 bases, with 11 bases spanning the gap. CDR1 SGHTA and CDR2 FQGNSA come from the germline V gene.

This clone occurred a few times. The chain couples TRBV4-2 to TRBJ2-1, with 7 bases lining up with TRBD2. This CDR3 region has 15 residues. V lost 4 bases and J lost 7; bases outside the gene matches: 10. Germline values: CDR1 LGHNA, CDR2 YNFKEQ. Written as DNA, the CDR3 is TGTGCCAGCAGCCCAGGTCCGGGGAGGGAGAATGAGCAGTTCTTC. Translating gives CASSPGPGRENEQFF.

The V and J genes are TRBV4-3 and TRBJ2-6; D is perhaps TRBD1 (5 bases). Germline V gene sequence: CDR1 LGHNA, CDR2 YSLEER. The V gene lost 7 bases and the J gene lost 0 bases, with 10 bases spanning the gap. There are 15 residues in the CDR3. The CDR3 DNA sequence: TGCGCCAGCACCGACAGTTTCTCTGGGGCCAACGTCCTGACTTTC. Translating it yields CASTDSFSGANVLTF.

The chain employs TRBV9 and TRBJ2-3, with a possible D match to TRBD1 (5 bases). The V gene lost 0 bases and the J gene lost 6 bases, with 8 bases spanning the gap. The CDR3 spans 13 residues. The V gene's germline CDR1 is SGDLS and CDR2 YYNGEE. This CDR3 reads CASSVGPGDTQYF. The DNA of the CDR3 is TGTGCCAGCAGCGTAGGGCCAGGGGATACGCAGTATTTT.

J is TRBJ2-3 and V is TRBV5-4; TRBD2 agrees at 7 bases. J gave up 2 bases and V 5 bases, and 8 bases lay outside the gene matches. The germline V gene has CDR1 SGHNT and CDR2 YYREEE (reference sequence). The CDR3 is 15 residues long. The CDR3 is CASSTSVQITDTQYF. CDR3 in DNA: TGTGCCAGCAGTACTAGCGTTCAAATCACAGATACGCAGTATTTT.

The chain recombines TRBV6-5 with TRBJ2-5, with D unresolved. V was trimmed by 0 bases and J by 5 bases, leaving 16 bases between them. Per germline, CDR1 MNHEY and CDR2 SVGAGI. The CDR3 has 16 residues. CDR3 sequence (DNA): TGTGCCAGCAGTTACTCGATGGCGGCGGCTGAGGAGACCCAGTACTTC. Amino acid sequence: CASSYSMAAAEETQYF.

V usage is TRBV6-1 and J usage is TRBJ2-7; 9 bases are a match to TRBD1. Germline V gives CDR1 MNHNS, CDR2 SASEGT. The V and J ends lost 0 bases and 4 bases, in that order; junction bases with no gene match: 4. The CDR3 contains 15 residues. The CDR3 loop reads CASSEAVGQGYEQYF. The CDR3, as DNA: TGTGCCAGCAGTGAAGCGGTCGGACAGGGGTACGAGCAGTACTTC.